This TCR beta chain was identified during a study of cytomegalovirus exposure and HLA in healthy donors. Study-wide background: Approximately 81% of around 390 genotyped donors fell in the Caucasian-associated ancestry cluster. General observations from the study: Cytomegalovirus association was assigned to under 200 TCR beta chains.

This clone was seen once. The antigen is not known. Both 60 Vbeta primers and 13 Jbeta primers went into the PCR. Produced via immunoSEQ multiplex PCR; TCRdb's table is partial and in-frame only. The data show 75,000 to 95,000 clones, with around 73% seen just once and 3% to 3.5% held by the top ten. This TCR came from a man aged 45 to 65 in good health and CMV-seronegative. Specimen: PBMCs.

The chain's CDR3 is CASSSAKGTEAFF. In DNA, the CDR3 is TGTGCCAGCAGCTCCGCAAAGGGGACTGAAGCTTTCTTT. V usage is TRBV5-4 and J usage is TRBJ1-1; TRBD1 might be the D (5 bases). Trimming took 3 bases from V and 5 from J, leaving 11 bases between them. The CDR3 runs to 13 residues. Germline V gene lookup returns CDR1 SGHNT and CDR2 YYREEE (reference sequence). Full variable domain (rest looked up from reference TRBV5-4 and TRBJ1-1): ETGVTQSPTHLIKTRGQQVTLRCSSQSGHNTVSWYQQALGQGPQFIFQYYREEENGRGNFPPRFSGLQFPNYSSELNVNALELDDSALYLCASSSAKGTEAFFGQGTRLTVV.